The rows below give T cell receptor beta chains drawn from one sample of a study of blood T cell repertoires in COVID-19. The repertoire was sequenced with immunoSEQ multiplex PCR; TCRdb's copy has only in-frame clones and lacks some. The data show 90,000 to 130,000 clones, approximately 90% seen once. Sequencing was done on a sample of peripheral blood. The receptors derive from a woman aged 50 to 65 with acute or convalescent COVID-19. Each CDR3 is given with its conserved first and last residue. The order of the fields is CDR3 length, J gene, V gene, clone size, D gene, CDR3 protein, CDR3 DNA. D genes are given only for firm matches. Expanded clones get a size class; other rows say once, few or many, or leave the size out.

15 | TRBJ1-3 | TRBV18 | - | - | CASSLGTNSGNTIYF | TGTGCCAGCTCACTGGGGACAAACTCTGGAAACACCATATATTTT
17 | TRBJ1-3 | TRBV19 | - | TRBD1 | CASSLSGQHSSGNTIYF | TGTGCCAGTAGTTTATCGGGACAGCACAGCTCTGGAAACACCATATATTTT
12 | TRBJ2-1 | TRBV30 | - | - | CAWSARYNEQFF | TGTGCCTGGAGTGCGAGGTACAATGAGCAGTTCTTC
13 | TRBJ2-7 | TRBV7-9 | once | - | CASSLASAYEQYF | TGTGCCAGCAGCTTAGCTAGTGCCTACGAGCAGTACTTC
16 | TRBJ2-1 | TRBV9 | - | - | CASSPLSGFSYNEQFF | TGTGCCAGCAGCCCCCTTAGCGGTTTCTCCTACAATGAGCAGTTCTTC
14 | TRBJ1-1 | TRBV6-5 | - | TRBD1 | CASTYRGQSTEAFF | TGTGCCAGCACCTACAGGGGGCAGAGCACTGAAGCTTTCTTT
15 | TRBJ1-1 | TRBV6-5 | - | TRBD1 | CASSFSGTGNTEAFF | TGTGCCAGCAGTTTCTCTGGGACAGGGAACACTGAAGCTTTCTTT
18 | TRBJ2-5 | TRBV5-5 | - | TRBD1 | CASSSTPRQGVRQETQYF | TGTGCCAGCAGCTCCACGCCTCGACAGGGGGTAAGGCAAGAGACCCAGTACTTC
15 | TRBJ1-2 | TRBV6-5 | - | TRBD1 | CASSRQTGSRYGYTF | TGTGCCAGCAGCCGACAGACAGGGTCTAGATATGGCTACACCTTC
13 | TRBJ1-5 | TRBV7-6 | few | - | CASSSDRNQPQHF | TGTGCCAGCAGCTCCGACAGAAATCAGCCCCAGCATTTT
14 | TRBJ2-7 | TRBV6-4 | once | TRBD2 | CASSLLAGGYEQYF | TGTGCCAGCAGTTTACTAGCGGGAGGGTACGAGCAGTACTTC
12 | TRBJ1-2 | TRBV7-9 | - | - | CASSLTASGYTF | TGTGCCAGCAGCTTAACGGCTAGCGGCTACACCTTC
19 | TRBJ2-3 | TRBV15 | - | TRBD2 | CATSRDRVSSGRAADTQYF | TGTGCCACCAGCAGAGATCGGGTGTCTAGCGGGAGGGCTGCAGATACGCAGTATTTT
13 | TRBJ2-7 | TRBV6-5 | - | - | CASSSTTSYEQYF | TGTGCCAGCAGTTCCACGACATCTTACGAGCAGTACTTC
15 | TRBJ2-7 | TRBV11-2 | few | TRBD2 | CASSSGLAGAYEQYF | TGTGCCAGCAGCTCCGGACTAGCGGGAGCCTACGAGCAGTACTTC
19 | TRBJ2-1 | TRBV2 | - | TRBD2 | CASSLTGVWGLASYNEQFF | TGTGCCAGCAGTTTGACAGGGGTTTGGGGACTAGCGAGTTACAATGAGCAGTTCTTC
12 | TRBJ2-3 | TRBV12-3/TRBV12-4 | - | - | CASSRSSVTQYF | TGTGCCAGCAGCCGGTCTAGCGTTACGCAGTATTTT
12 | TRBJ2-1 | TRBV10-3 | - | TRBD1 | CAAQGVESEQFF | TGTGCCGCGCAGGGGGTGGAGTCTGAGCAGTTCTTC
12 | TRBJ1-6 | TRBV11-2 | - | - | CASSSSGSPLHF | TGTGCCAGCAGCTCCAGCGGTTCACCCCTCCACTTT
16 | TRBJ2-1 | TRBV5-4 | - | - | CASSLEGRSSYNEQFF | TGTGCCAGCAGCTTGGAGGGGCGGAGCTCCTACAATGAGCAGTTCTTC
14 | TRBJ1-1 | TRBV27 | - | - | CASSFRRENTEAFF | TGTGCCAGCAGTTTTAGGAGGGAGAACACTGAAGCTTTCTTT
12 | TRBJ2-7 | TRBV10-3 | - | - | CAISELLYEQYF | TGTGCCATCAGTGAGTTACTCTACGAGCAGTACTTC
12 | TRBJ1-2 | TRBV29-1 | - | - | CSASLTGHGYTF | TGCAGCGCTTCACTTACAGGGCATGGCTACACCTTC
14 | TRBJ1-5 | TRBV18 | - | - | CASSPQRRDQPQHF | TGTGCCAGCTCACCACAGAGACGGGATCAGCCCCAGCATTTT
14 | TRBJ2-7 | TRBV2 | - | - | CASRRGPSVYEQYF | TGTGCCAGCCGACGCGGGCCTAGCGTCTACGAGCAGTACTTC
15 | TRBJ1-3 | TRBV3-1/TRBV3-2 | - | - | CASSFRQSSGNTIYF | TGTGCCAGCAGCTTTAGACAGAGCTCTGGAAACACCATATATTTT
15 | TRBJ2-1 | TRBV5-1 | - | TRBD1 | CASSPLGQGAGEQFF | TGCGCCAGCAGCCCCCTGGGACAGGGGGCAGGTGAGCAGTTCTTC
13 | TRBJ1-1 | TRBV18 | - | - | CASSSSQASEAFF | TGTGCCAGCTCATCCTCTCAGGCTTCTGAAGCTTTCTTT
14 | TRBJ2-6 | TRBV6-6 | - | - | CASNDPGAANVLTF | TGTGCCAGCAATGACCCAGGGGCGGCCAACGTCCTGACTTTC
13 | TRBJ1-4 | TRBV12-3/TRBV12-4 | - | - | CASSSTGWGALFF | TGTGCCAGCAGTTCGACAGGCTGGGGAGCACTGTTTTTT
11 | TRBJ2-1 | TRBV20-1 | - | - | CSARVNNEQFF | TGCAGTGCTAGAGTCAACAATGAGCAGTTCTTC
16 | TRBJ1-2 | TRBV18 | - | - | CASSPDGGARENGYTF | TGTGCCAGCTCACCGGATGGAGGGGCCCGAGAGAATGGCTACACCTTC
15 | TRBJ2-3 | TRBV6-1 | - | TRBD2 | CASSDIAGARDTQYF | TGTGCCAGCAGTGATATAGCGGGAGCGAGAGATACGCAGTATTTT
15 | TRBJ1-3 | TRBV6-5 | - | - | CASSPKHSSGNTIYF | TGTGCCAGCAGCCCCAAGCACAGCTCTGGAAACACCATATATTTT
21 | TRBJ1-3 | TRBV15 | - | - | CATSRPYGGTGPPLTGNTIYF | TGTGCCACCAGCAGACCCTACGGAGGGACTGGCCCCCCACTAACGGGAAACACCATATATTTT
14 | TRBJ2-2 | TRBV6-4 | - | TRBD2 | CASSGGRSTGELFF | TGTGCCAGCTCGGGGGGTCGGAGTACCGGGGAGCTGTTTTTT
17 | TRBJ2-7 | TRBV7-6 | - | - | CASSLSGGTARSYEQYF | TGTGCCAGCAGCTTATCCGGAGGGACTGCTCGCTCCTACGAGCAGTACTTC
18 | TRBJ1-1 | TRBV5-6 | - | TRBD1 | CASSLDYDRGVRNTEAFF | TGTGCCAGCAGCTTGGATTACGACAGGGGGGTCAGGAACACTGAAGCTTTCTTT
17 | TRBJ2-6 | TRBV10-3 | - | - | CAISEAGEGSGANVLTF | TGTGCCATCAGTGAGGCAGGGGAAGGGTCTGGGGCCAACGTCCTGACTTTC
14 | TRBJ2-7 | TRBV18 | - | TRBD1 | CASSSDRVSYEQYF | TGTGCCAGCTCATCGGACAGGGTCTCCTACGAGCAGTACTTC
13 | TRBJ2-7 | TRBV27 | - | TRBD1 | CASIGQGSYEQYF | TGTGCCAGCATCGGACAGGGAAGCTACGAGCAGTACTTC
12 | TRBJ2-2 | TRBV5-1 | - | - | CASSLYSRELFF | TGCGCCAGCAGCTTGTATAGCCGGGAGCTGTTTTTT
17 | TRBJ2-7 | TRBV4-1 | - | - | CASSQVEGNRRAYEQYF | TGCGCCAGCAGCCAAGTTGAAGGGAACAGGAGAGCCTACGAGCAGTACTTC